This record concerns one TCR beta chain sequence. This CDR3 is also generated by other DNA sequences in the sample. This entry comes from a study of shared clonotypes between healthy human individuals. CD8 cells classed as naive were CD45RO-negative and positively selected for CCR7, excluding terminally differentiated effector memory CD45RA+ cells. TCRdb keeps only in-frame clones here, not all; method: immunoSEQ multiplex PCR. The table records millions of clones, about 95% of them present only once. From germline, CDR1 is MNHNY and CDR2 SVGAGI (reference sequence). The V end lost 5 bases, the J end lost 3 bases, and 4 bases lay between the germline ends. CDR3 length: 12 amino acids.

The TCR sequence derives from a young man in good health. The sequenced sample consisted of naive CD8+ T cells sorted from blood. The chain joins TRBV6-6 to TRBJ2-2; the D is unclear. This chain's CDR3 is CASSPHTGELFF. The CDR3 DNA is TGTGCCAGCAGTCCACACACCGGGGAGCTGTTTTTT.